Listed here are 12 T cell receptor beta chains from one sample, sequenced in a study of cytomegalovirus exposure and HLA in healthy donors. PCR amplification relied on 60 Vbeta primers (plus 13 Jbeta primers). The assay was immunoSEQ multiplex PCR, and TCRdb's table has in-frame clones only and misses some. The repertoire holds approximately 140,000 clones, with 83% as singletons. Sample: PBMCs. These receptors were obtained from a girl aged 2-9 years in good health and CMV-seronegative.

CDR3 coding DNA: TGTGCCAGCAGCTCCAAGACAGCGAACACTGAAGCTTTCTTT. Residues: CASSSKTANTEAFF. J is TRBJ1-1 and V is TRBV7-6; D possibly corresponds to TRBD1 (5 bases). The V and J ends lost 4 bases and 1 base respectively, with 10 bases between them. Germline V lookup: CDR1 SGHVS, CDR2 FNYEAQ. This CDR3 has 14 amino acids.

The DNA of the CDR3 is TGTGCCAGCACCAATTGGAGACAGGGGGACACCGGGGAGCTGTTTTTT. It encodes CASTNWRQGDTGELFF. V is TRBV21-1 and J is TRBJ2-2; the table names TRBD1, a call not compared with the DNA. TRBV21-1 is a known pseudogene. The CDR3 totals 16 residues.

This clone was seen a handful of times. V and J are TRBV7-2 and TRBJ2-6; D might be TRBD2 (6 bases). The germline V gene has CDR1 SGHTA and CDR2 FQGNSA. Between the trimmed V and J ends, which lost 1 base and 0 bases, there was a span of 13 bases. The CDR3 loop spans 18 amino acids. As DNA, the CDR3 is TGTGCCAGCAGCTTAGATTTTCTCGGGAGCTCTGGGGCCAACGTCCTGACTTTC. Residues: CASSLDFLGSSGANVLTF.

J is TRBJ2-7 and V is TRBV27; D call uncertain. V lost 1 base, J lost 2 bases, and 9 bases lay in between. CDR3 length: 14 amino acids. The germline CDR1 and CDR2 sequences are MNHEY and SMNVEV (reference sequence). CDR3 nucleotides: TGTGCCAGCAGTTTATACCCTCCGGCCTACGAGCAGTACTTC. Protein: CASSLYPPAYEQYF.

V and J are TRBV7-8 and TRBJ2-1, with no clear D. The V end was cut by 2 bases, the J end by 0 bases, with 11 bases between. The CDR3 runs to 16 residues. Germline CDR1 SGHVS, CDR2 FQNEAQ. CDR3 sequence (DNA): TGTGCCAGCAGCTTAACTCCAAGGAGCTCCTACAATGAGCAGTTCTTC. Protein: CASSLTPRSSYNEQFF.

V and J are TRBV7-9 and TRBJ2-2, with 10 nucleotides matching TRBD2. J lost 1 base, V lost 5 bases, and 1 base had no gene match. Germline CDR1 and CDR2: SEHNR and FQNEAQ (reference sequence). CDR3 length: 15 residues. CDR3 loop: CASSPSGGNTGELFF. CDR3 DNA: TGTGCCAGCAGCCCTAGCGGGGGGAACACCGGGGAGCTGTTTTTT.

In DNA, the CDR3 is TGTGCCAGCAGCGAAAAAGCCGGGACAGGGTCCTACGAGCAGTACTTC. It translates to CASSEKAGTGSYEQYF. The chain recombines TRBV4-2 with TRBJ2-7; 9 bases match TRBD1. Germline assignment: CDR1 LGHNA and CDR2 YNFKEQ. The CDR3 covers 16 residues. Losses at the gene ends were 5 bases for V and 1 base for J; bases not matched to a gene: 9.

The rearrangement links TRBV7-8 to TRBJ1-2; perhaps TRBD1 as D (5 bases). The CDR3 has 18 residues. In germline, CDR1 is SGHVS, CDR2 FQNEAQ. V dropped 6 bases and J dropped 3 bases, with 26 bases sitting between them. CDR3 amino acids: CASSQPGLKAESYYGYTF. In nucleotides, the CDR3 is TGTGCCAGCAGTCAGCCAGGGCTGAAAGCCGAATCCTACTATGGCTACACCTTC.

The chain links TRBV10-3 to TRBJ2-7, with D maybe TRBD1 (6 bases). The CDR3 length is 10 residues. Trimming stripped 10 bases from V and 4 bases from J, with 8 bases between. The germline CDR1 and CDR2 sequences are ENHRY and SYGVKD. The CDR3 DNA reads as TGTGCCACAGGGGAATACGAGCAGTACTTC. Translated, it gives CATGEYEQYF.

This clone occurred once. V and J are TRBV19 and TRBJ2-1, with 7 bases fitting TRBD1. CDR1 is LNHDA, CDR2 SQIVND, per germline (reference sequence). Trimming removed 11 bases from V and 0 bases from J; junction bases left unmatched: 1. CDR3 length: 12 amino acids. The chain's CDR3 is CAAGGSYNEQFF. As DNA, the CDR3 is TGTGCCGCAGGGGGCTCCTACAATGAGCAGTTCTTC.

The CDR3 loop reads CASSGTPLADPGPGEQFF. The CDR3 nucleotides read TGTGCCAGCAGTGGGACTCCTCTAGCGGACCCAGGTCCCGGTGAGCAGTTCTTC. V usage is TRBV9 and J usage is TRBJ2-1; 7 nucleotides align to TRBD2. Germline loops: CDR1 SGDLS, CDR2 YYNGEE. V shed 5 bases, J shed 9 bases, and the junction held 23 bases outside the gene matches. The CDR3 sequence is 18 residues long.

With regard to this clone: This sample includes further DNA sequences coding for the same CDR3. The chain has TRBV19 and TRBJ2-2; D is unresolved. The CDR3 is 13 residues long. Germline-derived CDR1 and CDR2 are LNHDA and SQIVND (reference sequence). V was trimmed by 3 bases and J by 4 bases, leaving 6 bases between them. The CDR3 sequence is CASSILSTGELFF. The CDR3 DNA sequence: TGTGCCAGTAGTATTTTGAGCACCGGGGAGCTGTTTTTT.